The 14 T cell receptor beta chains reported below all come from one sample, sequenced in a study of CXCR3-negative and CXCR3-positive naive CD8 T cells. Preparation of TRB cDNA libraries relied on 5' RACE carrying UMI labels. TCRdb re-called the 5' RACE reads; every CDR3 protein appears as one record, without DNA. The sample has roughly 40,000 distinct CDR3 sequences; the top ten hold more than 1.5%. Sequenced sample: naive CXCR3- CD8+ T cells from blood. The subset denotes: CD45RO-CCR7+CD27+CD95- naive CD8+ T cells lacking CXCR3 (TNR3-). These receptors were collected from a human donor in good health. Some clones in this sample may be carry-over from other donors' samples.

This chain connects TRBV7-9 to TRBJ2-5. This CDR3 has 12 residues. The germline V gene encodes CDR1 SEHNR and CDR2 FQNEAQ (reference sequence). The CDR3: CASSALGETQYF.

The CDR3 sequence is CSALDRVADTQYF. This chain uses TRBV29-1 with TRBJ2-3; TCRdb returns TRBD1, unconfirmable since there is no DNA. The CDR3 runs to 13 residues. Per the germline V gene, CDR1 is SQVTM and CDR2 is ANQGSEA.

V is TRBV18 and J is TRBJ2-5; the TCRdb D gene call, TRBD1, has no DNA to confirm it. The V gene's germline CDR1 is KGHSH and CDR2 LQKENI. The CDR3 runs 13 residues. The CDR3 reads CASSLRAEETQYF.

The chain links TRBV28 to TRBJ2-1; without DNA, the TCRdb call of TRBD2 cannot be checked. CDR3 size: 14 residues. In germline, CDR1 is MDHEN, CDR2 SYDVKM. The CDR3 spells CASRTPLGLTEQFF.

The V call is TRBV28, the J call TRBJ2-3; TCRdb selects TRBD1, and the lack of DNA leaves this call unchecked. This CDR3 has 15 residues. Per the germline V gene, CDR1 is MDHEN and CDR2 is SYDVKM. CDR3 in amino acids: CASTSGGGSGDTQYF.

CDR3 sequence: CASPTSPGQYF. The chain is built from TRBV5-1 and TRBJ2-7. CDR1 is SGHRS, CDR2 YFSETQ, per germline. This CDR3 has 11 residues.

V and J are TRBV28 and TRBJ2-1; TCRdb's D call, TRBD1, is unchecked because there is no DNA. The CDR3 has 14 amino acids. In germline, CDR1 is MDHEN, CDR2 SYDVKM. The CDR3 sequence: CASNPRTGNNEQFF.

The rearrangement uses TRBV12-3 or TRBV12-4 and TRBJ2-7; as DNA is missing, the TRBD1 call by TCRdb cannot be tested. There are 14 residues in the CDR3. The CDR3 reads CASSDTGGPYEQYF.

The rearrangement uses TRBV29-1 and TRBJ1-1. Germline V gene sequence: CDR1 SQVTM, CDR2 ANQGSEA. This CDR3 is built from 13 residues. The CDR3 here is CSVVEGLGTEAFF.

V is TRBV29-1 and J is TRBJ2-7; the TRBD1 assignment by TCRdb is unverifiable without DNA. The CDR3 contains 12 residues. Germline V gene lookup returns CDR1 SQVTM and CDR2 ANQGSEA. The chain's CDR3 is CSVARGTGEQYF.

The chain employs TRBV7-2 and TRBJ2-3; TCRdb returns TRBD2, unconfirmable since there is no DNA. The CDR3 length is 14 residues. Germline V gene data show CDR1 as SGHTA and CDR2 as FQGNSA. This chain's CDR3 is CASSFSGRADTQYF.

CDR3 loop: CASSATGTGPSYEQYF. This chain joins TRBV28 and TRBJ2-7; the TRBD1 assignment by TCRdb is unverifiable without DNA. Germline assignment: CDR1 MDHEN and CDR2 SYDVKM. The CDR3 consists of 16 residues.

Here the CDR3 reads CASSPTTGIYEQYF. This chain links TRBV9 with TRBJ2-7; TCRdb's assignment of TRBD1 cannot be checked, as there is no DNA. The CDR3 runs to 14 residues. CDR1 is SGDLS and CDR2 is YYNGEE in the germline V gene. Filled out from reference TRBV9 and TRBJ2-7, the complete variable domain reads DSGVTQTPKHLITATGQRVTLRCSPRSGDLSVYWYQQSLDQGLQFLIQYYNGEERAKGNILERFSAQQFPDLHSELNLSSLELGDSALYFCASSPTTGIYEQYFGPGTRLTVT.

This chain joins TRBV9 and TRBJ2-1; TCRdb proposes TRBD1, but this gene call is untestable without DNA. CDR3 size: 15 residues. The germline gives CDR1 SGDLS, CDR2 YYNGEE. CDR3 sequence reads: CASSVGGGSYNEQFF.